The 26 T cell receptor beta chains reported below all come from one sample, sequenced in a study of vaccination and CD4 T cells after COVID-19. Their antigens remain unidentified. With the Oncomine TCR Beta short-read assay, DNA from cultured CD4+ T cells was sequenced. TCRdb called the PCR reads again in MiXCR, with one record for every CDR3 protein. The sample lists approximately 15,000 distinct CDR3 sequences; about 83% were seen once. Described treatment: approximately nine-day PBMC culture with coronavirus spike peptide pools or control peptides (ViraFEST assay). The sequenced sample was CD4+ T cells from blood, cultured in vitro, obtained after SARS-CoV-2 vaccination. The receptors here all came from a human donor who received a COVID-19 vaccine.

The chain carries TRBV19 and TRBJ2-1; the match to TRBD2 covers 8 bases. This CDR3 has 16 amino acids. Germline CDR1 and CDR2: LNHDA and SQIVND (reference sequence). J gave up 10 bases and V 4 bases, and 15 bases lay outside the gene matches. The CDR3 region is CASSNAGLGGSGEQFF. DNA of the CDR3: TGTGCCAGTAGTAATGCGGGACTAGGGGGATCGGGGGAGCAGTTCTTC.

This chain uses TRBV7-8 with TRBJ1-2; D not resolved. The CDR3 contains 13 residues. CDR1 and CDR2 (germline): SGHVS, FQNEAQ. Trimming stripped 2 bases from V and 4 bases from J, with 8 bases between. Here the CDR3 DNA reads TGTGCCAGCAGCTTACTAGATTTCTATGGCTACACCTTC. Its translation is CASSLLDFYGYTF. The whole variable domain, filled in from reference TRBV7-8 and TRBJ1-2, reads GAGVSQSPRYKVAKRGQDVALRCDPISGHVSLFWYQQALGQGPEFLTYFQNEAQLDKSGLPSDRFFAERPEGSVSTLKIQRTQQEDSAVYLCASSLLDFYGYTFGSGTRLTVV.

The CDR3 DNA is TGTGCCAGCAGCTTGCCCGGGACACACTCCTACGAGCAGTACTTC. As protein: CASSLPGTHSYEQYF. The rearrangement links TRBV7-8 to TRBJ2-7; tentative D call: TRBD1 (6 bases). V shed 3 bases and J shed 0 bases, with 12 bases lying between them. Germline lookup yields CDR1 SGHVS and CDR2 FQNEAQ. The CDR3 covers 15 residues. The full variable domain, with the rest looked up from reference TRBV7-8 and TRBJ2-7, is GAGVSQSPRYKVAKRGQDVALRCDPISGHVSLFWYQQALGQGPEFLTYFQNEAQLDKSGLPSDRFFAERPEGSVSTLKIQRTQQEDSAVYLCASSLPGTHSYEQYFGPGTRLTVT.

This clonotype is labeled medium-sized (0.01 to 0.1%). The chain has TRBV12-3 or TRBV12-4 and TRBJ1-6, with TRBD1 as a possible D gene (6 bases). CDR3 size: 18 residues. V lost 6 bases, J lost 0 bases, and 18 bases lay in between. CDR3 bases: TGTGCCAGCAGCCGCACGGGACACCGGAGCTCCTATAATTCACCCCTCCACTTT. Its protein product is CASSRTGHRSSYNSPLHF.

V and J are TRBV7-9 and TRBJ2-3; the D gene is possibly TRBD1 (5 bases). Germline CDR1 reads SEHNR; CDR2 reads FQNEAQ (reference sequence). V was clipped by 3 bases and J by 1 base, with 8 bases between them. The CDR3 has 14 amino acids. As DNA, the CDR3 is TGTGCCAGCAGCTTGGTCAGGGGCACAGATACGCAGTATTTT. Its protein is CASSLVRGTDTQYF.

This clonotype has just a few counts. V usage is TRBV7-2 and J usage is TRBJ2-5; D is unclear. Germline V gene lookup returns CDR1 SGHTA and CDR2 FQGNSA. V was clipped by 1 base and J by 3 bases, with 9 bases between them. This CDR3 is 14 amino acids long. CDR3 residues: CASSLVFQEETQYF. In nucleotides, the CDR3 is TGTGCCAGCAGCTTAGTATTCCAAGAAGAGACCCAGTACTTC.

The chain employs TRBV20-1 and TRBJ1-5, with 8 nucleotides matching TRBD1. Germline CDR1 and CDR2: DFQATT and SNEGSKA (reference sequence). V lost 0 bases and J lost 0; bases outside the gene matches: 4. The CDR3 extends over 16 amino acids. The CDR3 DNA is TGCAGTGCTAGAGATGACAGGGGTTATAGCAATCAGCCCCAGCATTTT. Encoded protein: CSARDDRGYSNQPQHF.

This clonotype was seen a few times. The genes are TRBV7-2 and TRBJ2-2; TRBD2 might be the D (7 bases). The CDR3 spans 15 residues. CDR1 is SGHTA and CDR2 is FQGNSA in the germline V gene. V was shortened by 2 bases and J by 7 bases, with 14 bases between the two germline ends. The CDR3, as DNA: TGTGCCAGCAGCTTATTACAGGGAGGGATCGGGGAGCTGTTTTTT. This codes for CASSLLQGGIGELFF. The variable domain in full, with the rest retrieved from reference TRBV7-2 and TRBJ2-2, is GAGVSQSPSNKVTEKGKDVELRCDPISGHTALYWYRQSLGQGLEFLIYFQGNSAPDKSGLPSDRFSAERTGGSVSTLTIQRTQQEDSAVYLCASSLLQGGIGELFFGEGSRLTVL.

The gene calls are TRBV19 and TRBJ1-6; D not certain. The CDR3 spans 16 residues. Trimming removed 5 bases from V and 9 bases from J, with 20 bases in between. Germline V lookup: CDR1 LNHDA, CDR2 SQIVND (reference sequence). The CDR3 spells CASSEGGRQAGSPLHF. The CDR3 region has the DNA TGTGCCAGTAGTGAAGGCGGGCGCCAGGCGGGTTCACCCCTCCACTTT.

The chain uses TRBV24-1 and TRBJ1-2; tentative D call: TRBD1 (5 bases). Trimming stripped 3 bases from V and 0 bases from J, with 16 bases between. Germline V gene sequence: CDR1 KGHDR, CDR2 SFDVKD. There are 17 residues in the CDR3. In nucleotides, the CDR3 is TGTGCCACCAGTGATCGCCATAGGGCAGGGACTAACTATGGCTACACCTTC. The encoded protein is CATSDRHRAGTNYGYTF.

The CDR3 DNA follows: TGTGCCAGCACGTGGGAGGGGGCCTATGGCTACACCTTC. Its protein is CASTWEGAYGYTF. The chain is built from TRBV2 and TRBJ1-2, with 7 nucleotides matching TRBD1. V shed 7 bases, J shed 4 bases, and the junction held 6 bases outside the gene matches. Germline values: CDR1 SNHLY, CDR2 FYNNEI. This CDR3 has 13 residues.

The chain carries TRBV7-9 and TRBJ2-2; 9 bases agree with TRBD1. The CDR3 contains 15 residues. The J segment lost 1 base and the V segment lost 8 bases, leaving 5 bases of the junction unmatched. CDR1 SEHNR and CDR2 FQNEAQ come from the germline V gene (reference sequence). This CDR3 is CASQTGGWNTGELFF. The CDR3 region has the DNA TGTGCCAGCCAAACAGGGGGCTGGAACACCGGGGAGCTGTTTTTT.

This clonotype has more than one count but fewer than ten. V gene TRBV5-1 combines with J gene TRBJ1-2; a possible D gene is TRBD1 (5 bases). V lost 5 bases and J 4 bases, leaving 12 bases between the germline ends. The V gene's germline CDR1 is SGHRS and CDR2 YFSETQ. The CDR3 runs 13 residues. This CDR3 reads CASRRQGPYGYTF. For the CDR3, the DNA is TGCGCCAGCAGACGGCAGGGTCCCTATGGCTACACCTTC.

The CDR3 region is CAIRGALGQYGYTF. CDR3 DNA sequence: TGTGCCATCAGGGGGGCGTTAGGTCAATATGGCTACACCTTC. The chain uses TRBV10-3 and TRBJ1-2; D might be TRBD1 (6 bases). Trimming stripped 6 bases from V and 5 bases from J, with 16 bases between. CDR3 length: 14 amino acids. Germline lookup yields CDR1 ENHRY and CDR2 SYGVKD.

This clonotype is labeled as medium-sized (0.01 to 0.1%). This rearrangement joins TRBV6-5 to TRBJ2-6; D might be TRBD1 (6 bases). CDR3 length equals 17 residues. V dropped 0 bases and J dropped 2 bases, with 11 bases sitting between them. Germline V gene data show CDR1 as MNHEY and CDR2 as SVGAGI. The CDR3 DNA follows: TGTGCCAGCAGTTACTCCCAGGGGCGGACTGGGGCCAACGTCCTGACTTTC. Translated, it gives CASSYSQGRTGANVLTF.

This clonotype was counted once. The rearrangement uses TRBV6-2 or TRBV6-3 and TRBJ2-3; D is perhaps TRBD2 (7 bases). Per germline, CDR1 MNHEY and CDR2 SVGEGT. CDR3 length: 15 amino acids. Trimming cost V 2 bases and J 4 bases, with 13 bases left between them. The CDR3 DNA reads as TGTGCCAGCAGTTACGGGGGGGCAAGGGCAGATACGCAGTATTTT. Translation gives CASSYGGARADTQYF.

The CDR3 reads CAWSREDRYNSPLHF. CDR3 nucleotides: TGTGCCTGGAGTCGGGAGGACAGATATAATTCACCCCTCCACTTT. J is TRBJ1-6 and V is TRBV30; TRBD1 is a possible D gene (6 bases). CDR1 GTSNPN and CDR2 SVGIG come from the germline V gene (reference sequence). The V end lost 2 bases, the J end lost 4 bases, and 12 bases lay between the germline ends. CDR3 length: 15 amino acids. Filled out from reference TRBV30 and TRBJ1-6, the complete variable domain reads SQTIHQWPATLVQPVGSPLSLECTVEGTSNPNLYWYRQAAGRGLQLLFYSVGIGQISSEVPQNLSASRPQDRQFILSSKKLLLSDSGFYLCAWSREDRYNSPLHFGNGTRLTVT.

This rearrangement joins TRBV10-2 to TRBJ1-6, with 8 bases matching TRBD1. CDR1 is WSHSY and CDR2 is SAAADI in the germline V gene. There are 16 residues in the CDR3. Trimming at V came to 4 bases and at J to 7 bases, leaving 9 bases not matched to a gene. The CDR3 region has the DNA TGCGCCAGCAGTGCAACGACAGGGGACGGGAATTCACCCCTCCACTTT. It encodes CASSATTGDGNSPLHF.

The gene calls are TRBV14 and TRBJ1-5; TRBD1 might be the D (6 bases). This CDR3 region has 14 residues. Trimming left V 2 bases short and J 6 bases short, with 11 bases between. Germline V CDR1 and CDR2: SGHDN, FVKESK. This CDR3 reads CASSQTGLSQPQHF. The CDR3 DNA reads TGTGCCAGCAGCCAAACAGGGTTATCTCAGCCCCAGCATTTT.

This clonotype has a single count. The chain recombines TRBV2 with TRBJ2-7, with 9 bases aligning to TRBD1. Germline lookup yields CDR1 SNHLY and CDR2 FYNNEI. V shed 11 bases and J 1 base; nucleotides not matched to a gene: 18. This CDR3 is 17 amino acids long. The CDR3 sequence: CACPRGQGESRSYEQYF. The CDR3 coding sequence is TGTGCCTGCCCTAGGGGACAGGGAGAAAGTAGGTCCTACGAGCAGTACTTC.

J is TRBJ1-2 and V is TRBV30, with 8 bases lining up with TRBD1. Germline CDR1 reads GTSNPN; CDR2 reads SVGIG (reference sequence). V trimming: 5 bases; J trimming: 6 bases; junction bases outside the gene matches: 14. The CDR3 totals 15 residues. This chain's CDR3 is CAWGRNYQGADGYTF. The CDR3 coding sequence is TGTGCCTGGGGGCGAAATTACCAGGGGGCGGATGGCTACACCTTC. Based on the CDR3 plus reference TRBV30 and TRBJ1-2, the full variable domain is SQTIHQWPATLVQPVGSPLSLECTVEGTSNPNLYWYRQAAGRGLQLLFYSVGIGQISSEVPQNLSASRPQDRQFILSSKKLLLSDSGFYLCAWGRNYQGADGYTFGSGTRLTVV.

The rearrangement joins TRBV23-1 to TRBJ1-2, with D unclear. TRBV23-1 is sorted into the ORF group, with uncertain function. This CDR3 has 16 residues. V gave up 7 bases and J gave up 5 bases, with 23 bases separating them. The CDR3 sequence: CASIPDLSLSCYGYTF. The CDR3 DNA follows: TGCGCCAGCATTCCCGATTTGTCCCTATCATGTTATGGCTACACCTTC.

This clonotype has just a few counts. V usage is TRBV20-1 and J usage is TRBJ1-3; no firm D call. Germline V lookup: CDR1 DFQATT, CDR2 SNEGSKA (reference sequence). The CDR3 covers 16 residues. V lost 5 bases to trimming and J lost 0 bases, with 17 bases between them. The CDR3 loop is CSAALGLSSSGNTIYF. The CDR3 DNA reads as TGCAGTGCTGCATTGGGTTTGTCAAGCTCTGGAAACACCATATATTTT.

The CDR3 sequence: CSASGQGRRNTIYF. Here the CDR3 DNA reads TGCAGTGCTAGTGGGCAGGGAAGAAGAAACACCATATATTTT. This chain joins TRBV20-1 and TRBJ1-3; weak D call: TRBD1 (5 bases). V lost 3 bases and J 5 bases, leaving 14 bases between the germline ends. The CDR3 runs 14 residues. The germline CDR1 and CDR2 sequences are DFQATT and SNEGSKA (reference sequence).

The chain carries TRBV19 and TRBJ1-2, with D maybe TRBD1 (5 bases). The V and J ends lost 5 bases and 8 bases respectively, with 12 bases between them. From germline, CDR1 is LNHDA and CDR2 SQIVND (reference sequence). This CDR3 region has 12 residues. CDR3 in DNA: TGTGCCAGTAGTCACCAAAGGGGAGGCTACACCTTC. This gives the protein CASSHQRGGYTF.

The genes are TRBV15 and TRBJ2-1; 14 nucleotides align to TRBD2. The CDR3 loop spans 19 amino acids. CDR1 and CDR2 from the germline V gene are LNHNV and YYDKDF (reference sequence). Unmatched junction bases numbered 10, after V lost 3 bases and J lost 3 bases. CDR3: CATSRVGLAGDNHYNEQFF. The CDR3 DNA sequence: TGTGCCACCAGCAGGGTGGGACTAGCGGGGGATAATCACTACAATGAGCAGTTCTTC. The full variable domain, with the rest looked up from reference TRBV15 and TRBJ2-1, is DAMVIQNPRYQVTQFGKPVTLSCSQTLNHNVMYWYQQKSSQAPKLLFHYYDKDFNNEADTPDNFQSRRPNTSFCFLDIRSPGLGDTAMYLCATSRVGLAGDNHYNEQFFGPGTRLTVL.